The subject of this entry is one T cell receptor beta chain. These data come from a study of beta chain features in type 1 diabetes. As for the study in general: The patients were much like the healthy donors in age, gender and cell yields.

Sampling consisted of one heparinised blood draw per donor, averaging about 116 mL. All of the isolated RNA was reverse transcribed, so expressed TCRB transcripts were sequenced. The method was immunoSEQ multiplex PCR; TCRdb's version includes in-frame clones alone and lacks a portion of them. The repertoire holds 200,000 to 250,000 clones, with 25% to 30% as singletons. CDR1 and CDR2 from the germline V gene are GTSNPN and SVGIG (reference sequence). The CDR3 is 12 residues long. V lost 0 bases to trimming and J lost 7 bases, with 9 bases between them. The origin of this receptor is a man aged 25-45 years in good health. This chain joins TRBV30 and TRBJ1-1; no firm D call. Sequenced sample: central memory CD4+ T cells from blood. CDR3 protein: CAWSVLIDEAFF. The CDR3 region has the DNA TGTGCCTGGAGTGTACTTATCGATGAAGCTTTCTTT.